This T cell receptor beta chain was captured in a study of tumor-infiltrating lymphocytes in primary liver carcinoma. Findings and caveats of the study: Unsorted bulk samples meant CD4+ and CD8+ repertoires went uncompared. The difference in top-250-clone fraction between tumors and blood was significant, favoring tumors (p = 0.039). Tumor region pairs outstripped tumor-adjacent and tumor-blood pairs in overlap.

TCR beta cDNA was made from around 520 ng total RNA with a constant-region primer. Three rounds of nested multiplex PCR with slightly modified ARM-PCR produced TCR beta libraries. For 10 cycles apiece, the opening two PCR rounds ran with TRBV1-TRBV30 forward primers and a C-beta reverse primer. TCRdb processed the multiplex PCR reads anew with MiXCR; each CDR3 protein has one entry. In the table there are approximately 340,000 distinct CDR3 sequences, less than 70% of which are singletons. This clonotype was observed at least ten times. The antigen remains unidentified. The CDR3 consists of 14 residues. Per the germline V gene, CDR1 is LGHNA and CDR2 is YNFKEQ. The V end lost 0 bases, the J end lost 7 bases, and 10 bases lay between the germline ends. Researchers drew blood RNA from unsorted whole blood and extracted germline DNA as well. Chronic HBV infection was present in the patients, who were treatment-naive.

The sample consisted of peripheral blood. This receptor was taken from a man in his forties or fifties with primary liver carcinoma and hepatitis B virus infection. The rearrangement joins TRBV4-2 to TRBJ2-4; D may be TRBD1 or TRBD2 (5 bases each). DNA for the CDR3: TGTGCCAGCAGCCAAGATAGGGGCGGGAACATTCAGTACTTC. It is translated as CASSQDRGGNIQYF.